This entry lists 3 T cell receptor beta chains sequenced from one sample in a study of blood T cell repertoires in COVID-19. Assay used: immunoSEQ multiplex PCR; TCRdb lists only in-frame clones, some missing. The sample has roughly 53,000 clones, 89% seen once; the top ten hold around 1.6%. Sequencing input: peripheral blood. All receptors derive from a man in his fifties or sixties with acute or convalescent COVID-19.

This clone was found once. This chain links TRBV5-1 with TRBJ2-1; a possible D gene is TRBD1 (7 bases). Germline V gives CDR1 SGHRS, CDR2 YFSETQ. This CDR3 has 11 residues. V was pared by 8 bases and J by 10 bases, with 13 bases between. This CDR3 reads CASSGQAEQFF. CDR3 DNA sequence: TGCGCCAGTAGCGGACAGGCCGAGCAGTTCTTC.

This chain links TRBV28 with TRBJ1-2; TRBD1 matches at 12 bases. The CDR3 is 16 amino acids. V was clipped by 4 bases and J by 4 bases; unmatched bases: 7. Germline V gene data show CDR1 as MDHEN and CDR2 as SYDVKM. DNA for the CDR3: TGTGCCAGCAGTTCCCCGGGACAGGGGGCGTTCTATGGCTACACCTTC. This gives the protein CASSSPGQGAFYGYTF.

V and J are TRBV19 and TRBJ1-4; no firm D call. From germline, CDR1 is LNHDA and CDR2 SQIVND (reference sequence). The V and J ends lost 3 bases and 0 bases respectively, with 11 bases between them. The CDR3 extends over 16 amino acids. CDR3 nucleotide sequence: TGTGCCAGTAGTATGGGGAGACTCTCAACTAATGAAAAACTGTTTTTT. As protein: CASSMGRLSTNEKLFF.